This TCR beta chain was obtained from a study of cytomegalovirus exposure and HLA in healthy donors. The study's findings and limits: TCR beta chain V- and J-gene trimming was linked, in a later analysis, to a missense variant in DCLRE1C. A later analysis showed that HLA-associated TCR beta chains had undergone more clonal expansion than equally common others.

The primer mix had 60 Vbeta and 13 Jbeta primers. Some clones are missing from TCRdb's copy, which holds only in-frame ones; the method was immunoSEQ multiplex PCR. The sample shows some 120,000 clones, under 85% of them seen only once. In the case of this clone: Its specificity is unknown.

The V end was cut by 5 bases, the J end by 0 bases, with 8 bases between. CDR3 length equals 14 residues. Germline CDR1 KGHSH, CDR2 LQKENI. The source material was PBMCs. V is TRBV18 and J is TRBJ2-1; D is unresolved. The receptor's source is a human donor in good health. CDR3 sequence (DNA): TGTGCCAGCTCAGCTCTGAGCTCCTACAATGAGCAGTTCTTC. Its translation: CASSALSSYNEQFF.